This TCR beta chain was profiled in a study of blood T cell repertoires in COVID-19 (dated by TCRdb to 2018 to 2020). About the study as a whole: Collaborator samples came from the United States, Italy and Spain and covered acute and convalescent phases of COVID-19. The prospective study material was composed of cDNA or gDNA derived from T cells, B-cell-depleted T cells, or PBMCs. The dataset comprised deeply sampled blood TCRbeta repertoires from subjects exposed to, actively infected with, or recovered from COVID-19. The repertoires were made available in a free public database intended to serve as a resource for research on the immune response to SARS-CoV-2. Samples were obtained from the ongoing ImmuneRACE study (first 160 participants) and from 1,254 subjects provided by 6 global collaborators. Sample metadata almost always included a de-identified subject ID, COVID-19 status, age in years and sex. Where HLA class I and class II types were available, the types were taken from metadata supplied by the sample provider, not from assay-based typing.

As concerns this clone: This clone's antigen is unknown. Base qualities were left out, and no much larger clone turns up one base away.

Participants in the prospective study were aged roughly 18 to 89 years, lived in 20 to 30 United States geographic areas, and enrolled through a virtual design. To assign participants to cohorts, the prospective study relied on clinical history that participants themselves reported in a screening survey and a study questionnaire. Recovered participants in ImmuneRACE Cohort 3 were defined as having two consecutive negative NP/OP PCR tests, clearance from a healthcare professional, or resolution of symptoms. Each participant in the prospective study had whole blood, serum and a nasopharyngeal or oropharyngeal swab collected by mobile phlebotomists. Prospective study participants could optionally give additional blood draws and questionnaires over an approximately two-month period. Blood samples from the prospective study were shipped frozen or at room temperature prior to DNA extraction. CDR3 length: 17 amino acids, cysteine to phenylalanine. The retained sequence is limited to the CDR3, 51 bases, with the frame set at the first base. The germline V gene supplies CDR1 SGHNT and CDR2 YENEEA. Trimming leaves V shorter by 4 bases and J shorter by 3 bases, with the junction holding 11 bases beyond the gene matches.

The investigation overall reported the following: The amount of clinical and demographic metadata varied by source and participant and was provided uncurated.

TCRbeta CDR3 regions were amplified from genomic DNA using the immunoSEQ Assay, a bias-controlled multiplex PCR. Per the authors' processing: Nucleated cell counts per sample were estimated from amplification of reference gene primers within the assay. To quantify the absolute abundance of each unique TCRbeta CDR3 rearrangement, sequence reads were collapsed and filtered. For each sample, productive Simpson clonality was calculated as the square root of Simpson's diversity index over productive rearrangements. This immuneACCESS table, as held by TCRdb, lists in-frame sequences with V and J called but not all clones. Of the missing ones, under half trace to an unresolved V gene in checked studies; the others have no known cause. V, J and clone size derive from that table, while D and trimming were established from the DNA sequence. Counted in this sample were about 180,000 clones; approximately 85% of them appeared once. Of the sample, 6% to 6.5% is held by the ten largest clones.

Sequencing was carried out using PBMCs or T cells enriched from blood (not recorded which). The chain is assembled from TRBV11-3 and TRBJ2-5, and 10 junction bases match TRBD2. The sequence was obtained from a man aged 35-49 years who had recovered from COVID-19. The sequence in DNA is TGTGCCAGCAGCTCTTGGGTTAGCGGGGGGACGGAAGAGACCCAGTACTTC. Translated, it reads CASSSWVSGGTEETQYF.